This T cell receptor beta chain was documented in a study of blood T cell repertoires in COVID-19. This CDR3 comprises 17 residues. Germline V CDR1 and CDR2: SGHAT, FQNNGV. Trimming removed 1 base at V and 1 base at J, with 15 bases between. Only in-frame clones appear in the TCRdb table, and some are missing; sequencing was by immunoSEQ multiplex PCR. The table has 250,000 or so clones, about nine tenths seen once. Sequenced material: PBMCs or T cells enriched from blood (not recorded which). The sequence derives from a woman aged 25-40 years with acute COVID-19. V gene TRBV11-2 combines with J gene TRBJ2-3; maybe TRBD1 (5 bases). In nucleotides, the CDR3 is TGTGCCAGCAGCTTAGGCCCCAGGGTGGGTGGCACAGATACGCAGTATTTT. It yields the protein CASSLGPRVGGTDTQYF.